This TCR beta chain is drawn from a study of cytomegalovirus exposure and HLA in healthy donors. A note on this clone: Its antigen is as yet unknown.

The study's findings and limits: The authors enumerated over 150 TCR beta chains as linked to cytomegalovirus. Later on, a genetic analysis was performed. It linked a missense variant in DCLRE1C with V- and J-gene trimming of TCR beta. Later analysis showed most CMV-associated TCR beta chains appearing HLA-restricted.

PCR primers comprised 60 Vbeta and 13 Jbeta primers. Some clones are missing from TCRdb's copy, which holds only in-frame ones; the method was immunoSEQ multiplex PCR. Of some 170,000 clones listed, 75% to 85% are singletons. The TCR originated in a woman younger than 35 in good health and CMV-seropositive. Material for sequencing was PBMCs.

CDR3 sequence (DNA): TGTGCCAGCAGCTTAGAGGTGAGGCAAGAGACCCAGTACTTC. This gives the protein CASSLEVRQETQYF. This chain uses TRBV7-2 with TRBJ2-5; D is ambiguous. The CDR3 is 14 residues long. Germline V gene data show CDR1 as SGHTA and CDR2 as FQGNSA. V shed 1 base and J shed 2 bases, with 8 bases lying between them. Variable domain in full (rest from reference TRBV7-2 and TRBJ2-5): GAGVSQSPSNKVTEKGKDVELRCDPISGHTALYWYRQSLGQGLEFLIYFQGNSAPDKSGLPSDRFSAERTGGSVSTLTIQRTQQEDSAVYLCASSLEVRQETQYFGPGTRLLVL.